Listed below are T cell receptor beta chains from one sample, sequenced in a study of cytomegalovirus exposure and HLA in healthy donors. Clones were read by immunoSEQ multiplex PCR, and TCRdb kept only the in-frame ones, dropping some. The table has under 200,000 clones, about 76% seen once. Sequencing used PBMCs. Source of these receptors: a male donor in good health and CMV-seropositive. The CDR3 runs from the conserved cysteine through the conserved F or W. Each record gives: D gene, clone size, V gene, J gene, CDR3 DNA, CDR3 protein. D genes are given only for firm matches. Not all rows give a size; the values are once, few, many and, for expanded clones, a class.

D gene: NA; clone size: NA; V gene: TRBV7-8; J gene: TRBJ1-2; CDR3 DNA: TGTGCCAGCAGCACCCGACAGGATTTAAACTATGGCTACACCTTC; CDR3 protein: CASSTRQDLNYGYTF
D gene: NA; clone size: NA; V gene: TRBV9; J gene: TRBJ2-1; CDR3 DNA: TGTGCCAGCAGCGGAGGGGGGGGTAACCCTTACAATGAGCAGTTCTTC; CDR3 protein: CASSGGGGNPYNEQFF
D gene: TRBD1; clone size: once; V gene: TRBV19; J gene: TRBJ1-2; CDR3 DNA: TGTGCCAGTAACCTCCTAGGGGACAGGCCTTTGGGCTACACCTTC; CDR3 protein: CASNLLGDRPLGYTF
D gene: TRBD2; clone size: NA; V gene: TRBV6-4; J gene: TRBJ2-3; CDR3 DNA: TGTGCCAGTGCGGGGGGGCCCACAGATACGCAGTATTTT; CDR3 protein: CASAGGPTDTQYF
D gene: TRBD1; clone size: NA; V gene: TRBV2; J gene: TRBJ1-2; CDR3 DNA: TGTGCCAGCGCAAGACAGGGGACTAACTATGGCTACACCTTC; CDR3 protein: CASARQGTNYGYTF
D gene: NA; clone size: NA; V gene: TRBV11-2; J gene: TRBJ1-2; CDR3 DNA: TGTGCCAGCAGCGTTCGGACAGTTGACTACACCTTC; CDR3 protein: CASSVRTVDYTF
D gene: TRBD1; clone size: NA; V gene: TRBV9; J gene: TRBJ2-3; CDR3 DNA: TGTGCCAGCAGCCACCGACAGGGAGATACGCAGTATTTT; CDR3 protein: CASSHRQGDTQYF
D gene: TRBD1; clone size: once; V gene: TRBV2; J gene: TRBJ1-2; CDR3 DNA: TGTGCCAGCAGTTCTGGACAGGGGCCTTACTTC; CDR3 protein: CASSSGQGPYF
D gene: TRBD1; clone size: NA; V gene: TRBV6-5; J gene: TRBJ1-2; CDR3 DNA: TGTGCCAGCAGTTATTCAGGGGGCGAGTACTATGGCTACACCTTC; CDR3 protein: CASSYSGGEYYGYTF
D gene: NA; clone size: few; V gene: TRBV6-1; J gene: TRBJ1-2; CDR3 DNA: TGTGCCAGCAGTGAACAGGACTATGGCTACACCTTC; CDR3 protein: CASSEQDYGYTF
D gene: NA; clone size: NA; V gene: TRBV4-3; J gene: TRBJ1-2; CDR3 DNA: TGCGCCAGCAGCCTGTATGACCGCGTAGGGGGATATGGCTACACCTTC; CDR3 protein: CASSLYDRVGGYGYTF
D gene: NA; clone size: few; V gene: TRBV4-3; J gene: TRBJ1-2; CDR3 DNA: TGCGCCAGCAGCCAAGATGCGGGGTATGGCTACACCTTC; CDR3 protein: CASSQDAGYGYTF
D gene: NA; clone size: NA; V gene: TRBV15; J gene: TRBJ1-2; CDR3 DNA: TGTGCCACCAGCAGAAGGCAGGGGAAGGGCCCCTATGGCTACACCTTC; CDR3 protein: CATSRRQGKGPYGYTF
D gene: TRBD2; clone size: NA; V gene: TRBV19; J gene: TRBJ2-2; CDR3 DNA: TGTGCCAGTAGTAACGGGAGGGGCGCCGGGGAGCTGTTTTTT; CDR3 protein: CASSNGRGAGELFF
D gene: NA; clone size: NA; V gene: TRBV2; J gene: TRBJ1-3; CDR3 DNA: TGTGCCAGCACGCCGGTATTCTCTGGAAACACCATATATTTT; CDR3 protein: CASTPVFSGNTIYF
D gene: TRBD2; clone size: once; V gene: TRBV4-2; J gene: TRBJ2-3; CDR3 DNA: TGTGCCAGCAGCCAAGATCGAGCGGGGGGGCCAACGGATACGCAGTATTTT; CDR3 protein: CASSQDRAGGPTDTQYF
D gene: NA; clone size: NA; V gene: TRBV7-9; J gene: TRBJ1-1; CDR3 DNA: TGTGCCAGCAGCCCCCGGGTAGGGGGCACTGAAGCTTTCTTT; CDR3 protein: CASSPRVGGTEAFF
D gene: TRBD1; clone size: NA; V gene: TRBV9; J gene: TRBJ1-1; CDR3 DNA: TGTGCCAGCAGCCTTCGACAGGGCCTGGACACTGAAGCTTTCTTT; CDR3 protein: CASSLRQGLDTEAFF
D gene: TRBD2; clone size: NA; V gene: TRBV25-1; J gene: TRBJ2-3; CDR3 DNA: TGTGCCAGCAGTGAATTCGGACTAGCGACGCCCTCAGATACGCAGTATTTT; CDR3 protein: CASSEFGLATPSDTQYF
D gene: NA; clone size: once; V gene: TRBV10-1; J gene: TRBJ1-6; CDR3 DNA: TGCGCCAGCAGTGAGAGCCAGGGAAGTTCACCCCTCCACTTT; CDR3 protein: CASSESQGSSPLHF
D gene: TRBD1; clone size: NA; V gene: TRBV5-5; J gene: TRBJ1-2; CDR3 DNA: TGTGCCAGCAGCTTGCTGGGACAGGGGGCTTTTGACGAATATGGCTACACCTTC; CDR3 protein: CASSLLGQGAFDEYGYTF
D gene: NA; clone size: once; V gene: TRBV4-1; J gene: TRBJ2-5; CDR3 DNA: TGCGCCAGCAGCCAAGGGTCAATGGCAGTCCAGTACTTC; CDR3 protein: CASSQGSMAVQYF
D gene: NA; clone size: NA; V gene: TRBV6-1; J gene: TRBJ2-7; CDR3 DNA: TGTGCCAGCAGCGCCCCCTACAGCGGGCACTACGAGCAGTACTTC; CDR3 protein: CASSAPYSGHYEQYF
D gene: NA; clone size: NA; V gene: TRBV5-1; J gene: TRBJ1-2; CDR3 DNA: TGCGCCAGCAGTCGCGCCGGGCCAGGGGATGGCTACACCTTC; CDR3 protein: CASSRAGPGDGYTF
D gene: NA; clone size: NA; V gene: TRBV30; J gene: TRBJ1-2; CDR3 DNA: TGTGCCTGGAGTGCCCCGGGGGGTAACTATGGCTACACCTTC; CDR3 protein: CAWSAPGGNYGYTF
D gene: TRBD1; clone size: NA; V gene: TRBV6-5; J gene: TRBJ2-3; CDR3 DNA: TGTGCCAGCAGTTACTCGACAGGGGGCTCAGATACGCAGTATTTT; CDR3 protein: CASSYSTGGSDTQYF
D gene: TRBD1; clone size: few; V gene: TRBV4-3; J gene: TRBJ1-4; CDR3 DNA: TGCGCCAGCAGCCTGGACAGGGCTGACGAAAAACTGTTTTTT; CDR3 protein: CASSLDRADEKLFF
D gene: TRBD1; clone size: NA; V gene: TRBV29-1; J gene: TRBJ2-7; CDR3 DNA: TGCAGCGTTGAATCGGGCGGACAGGGCCATTCCTACGAGCAGTACTTC; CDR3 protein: CSVESGGQGHSYEQYF
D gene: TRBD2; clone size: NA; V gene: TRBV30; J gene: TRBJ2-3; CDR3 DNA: TGTGCCTGGAGTGGTGGCGGGGGGGCCACAGATACGCAGTATTTT; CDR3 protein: CAWSGGGGATDTQYF
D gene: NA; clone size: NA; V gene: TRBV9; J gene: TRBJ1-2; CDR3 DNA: TGTGCCAGCCCAGCCCCCAAGACAGGAGCCGACACCTTC; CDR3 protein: CASPAPKTGADTF
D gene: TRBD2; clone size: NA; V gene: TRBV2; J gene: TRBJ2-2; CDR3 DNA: TGTGCCAGCAGTGCTGTTGCGGGGGGACCATGGGCACCCGGGGAGCTGTTTTTT; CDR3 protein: CASSAVAGGPWAPGELFF
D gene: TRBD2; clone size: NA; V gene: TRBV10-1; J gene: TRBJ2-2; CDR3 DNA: TGCGCCAGCGCAGGGACTAGCGGGCGTCGGCCCGGGGAGCTGTTTTTT; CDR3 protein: CASAGTSGRRPGELFF
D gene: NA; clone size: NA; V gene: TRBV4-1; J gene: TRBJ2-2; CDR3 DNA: TGCGCCAGCAGCCAACGCGGACAACCAAACACCGGGGAGCTGTTTTTT; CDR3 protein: CASSQRGQPNTGELFF
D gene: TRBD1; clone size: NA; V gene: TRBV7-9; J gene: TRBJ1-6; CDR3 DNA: TGTGCCAGCAGCTTAGGGGACAGCTATTCACCCCTCCACTTT; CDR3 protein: CASSLGDSYSPLHF
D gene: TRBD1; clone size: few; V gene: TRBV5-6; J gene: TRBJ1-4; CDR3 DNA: TGTGCCAGCAGCCGGGACAGGGGGCGAACTAATGAAAAACTGTTTTTT; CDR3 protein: CASSRDRGRTNEKLFF
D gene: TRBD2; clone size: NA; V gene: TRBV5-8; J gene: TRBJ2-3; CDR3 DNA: TGTGCCAGCAGCTCTCTAGCGGGGGGGCCTGGGAGGACAGATACGCAGTATTTT; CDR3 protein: CASSSLAGGPGRTDTQYF